This TCR beta chain came from a study of T cell responses to AZD1222 COVID-19 vaccine. Profiled with immunoSEQ multiplex PCR; TCRdb holds only in-frame clones, not every one. The repertoire consists of roughly 140,000 clones, with approximately 91% occurring once and the leading ten covering less than 2%. CDR1 and CDR2 from the germline V gene are MRHNA and SNTAGT. The CDR3 length is 13 residues. Trimming removed 8 bases from V and 9 bases from J; junction bases left unmatched: 12. Concerning this clone itself: As yet, its antigen is unknown.

General study findings and limits: Unmutated variant regions are reportedly targeted by nearly half of spike-specific TCRs.

The source material was peripheral blood, sampled 28 days after the second AZD1222 dose. J is TRBJ1-2 and V is TRBV6-4, with 7 bases matching TRBD1. This receptor was obtained from an adult who received the AZD1222 COVID-19 vaccine. The CDR3 loop is CASARQGSLRYTF. The DNA of the CDR3 is TGTGCCAGCGCCCGACAGGGATCACTCCGCTACACCTTC.